These 10 T cell receptor beta chains originate from one sample sequenced in a study of HIV-infected patients and healthy controls. Whole blood was used without fractionation, so all unsorted peripheral T cells were included. 400 to 550 ng RNA was reverse transcribed with alpha and beta constant-region primers. Using multiplexing indices, alpha and beta chain libraries were generated apart by chain-specific third strand synthesis. TCRdb ran MiXCR on the 5' RACE reads and lists one entry per CDR3 protein. The sample carries roughly 7,500 distinct CDR3 sequences, roughly 7.4% recorded once. The sample consisted of blood, taken before antiretroviral therapy. The receptors originated from an adult with HIV infection.

This clonotype has just a few counts. V and J are TRBV5-1 and TRBJ2-7; possibly TRBD2 for D (5 bases). CDR3 length: 14 amino acids. Trimming took off 0 bases at V and 6 bases at J, with 13 bases between the two ends. Germline V gene data show CDR1 as SGHRS and CDR2 as YFSETQ. CDR3 sequence (DNA): TGCGCCAGCAGCTTGGACCGTCGGGCGGGCGAGCAGTACTTC. It translates to CASSLDRRAGEQYF.

This chain uses TRBV9 with TRBJ2-5; 10 bases align to TRBD2. The germline V gene has CDR1 SGDLS and CDR2 YYNGEE. The CDR3 sequence is 17 residues long. V trimming: 4 bases; J trimming: 2 bases; junction bases outside the gene matches: 11. CDR3 sequence reads: CASSFRASGGQQETQYF. CDR3 coding DNA: TGTGCCAGCAGCTTTCGGGCTAGCGGGGGCCAACAAGAGACCCAGTACTTC.

This clonotype is termed medium-sized. This chain links TRBV20-1 with TRBJ1-5; D is uncertain. CDR3 size: 12 residues. Trimming shortened V by 0 bases and J by 6 bases, and 6 bases separated the two germline ends. Per germline, CDR1 DFQATT and CDR2 SNEGSKA (reference sequence). CDR3 DNA sequence: TGCAGTGCTAGAGATTTTGGTCAGCCCCAGCATTTT. Its translation: CSARDFGQPQHF.

This clonotype was seen ten or more times. V and J are TRBV27 and TRBJ2-1; tentatively, D is TRBD1 or TRBD2 (6 bases each). Trimming left V 6 bases short and J 4 bases short, with 13 bases between. Germline V gene sequence: CDR1 MNHEY, CDR2 SMNVEV (reference sequence). The CDR3 covers 14 residues. CDR3 sequence: CASRRGGIYNEQFF. The CDR3 coding sequence is TGTGCCAGCAGAAGAGGGGGGATTTACAATGAGCAGTTCTTC.

Judged by abundance, this clonotype is medium-sized. J is TRBJ2-3 and V is TRBV4-1, with TRBD2 identical over 9 bases. Germline V gives CDR1 MGHRA, CDR2 YSYEKL. With V trimmed by 1 base and J by 0 bases, 5 bases remained unmatched. The CDR3 is 17 amino acids. CDR3 DNA sequence: TGCGCCAGCAGCCAAGGTCGACTAGCGGCCAGCACAGATACGCAGTATTTT. Translation gives CASSQGRLAASTDTQYF.

This clonotype is medium-sized (0.01 to 0.1%) by share. The CDR3 protein is CASSQYHTGELFF. The CDR3 DNA reads as TGCGCCAGCAGCCAATACCACACCGGGGAGCTGTTTTTT. This chain joins TRBV4-1 and TRBJ2-2; no firm D call. Germline CDR1 and CDR2: MGHRA and YSYEKL. Trimming pared 2 bases from V and 3 bases from J, leaving 4 bases between. The CDR3 loop spans 13 amino acids.

By frequency in the sample, this clonotype is medium-sized (0.01 to 0.1%). The rearrangement links TRBV20-1 to TRBJ1-2, with unresolved D. Germline CDR1 DFQATT, CDR2 SNEGSKA (reference sequence). The ends were cut back, 0 bases at V and 0 bases at J, with 11 bases in the middle. The CDR3 runs to 15 residues. The CDR3 DNA reads TGCAGTGCTAGAGACGTAGACGATACTAACTATGGCTACACCTTC. This translates into CSARDVDDTNYGYTF.

This clonotype is labeled as medium-sized (0.01 to 0.1%). V is TRBV28 and J is TRBJ2-6, with 8 bases fitting TRBD2. This CDR3 is built from 22 residues. Per the germline V gene, CDR1 is MDHEN and CDR2 is SYDVKM. J gave up 0 bases and V 3 bases, and 19 bases lay outside the gene matches. CDR3 bases: TGTGCCAGCAGTTTTGTCGCAGGACTAGCCTCACGAGGGGTCTCTGGGGCCAACGTCCTGACTTTC. It encodes CASSFVAGLASRGVSGANVLTF.

This clonotype was seen only a few times. The V gene is TRBV7-6, the J gene TRBJ2-2, with D unresolved. Trimming removed 4 bases from V and 3 bases from J, with 9 bases in between. This CDR3 contains 14 residues. Germline-derived CDR1 and CDR2 are SGHVS and FNYEAQ. In DNA form, the CDR3 reads TGTGCCAGCAGCTCGACATTGCACACCGGGGAGCTGTTTTTT. Translated: CASSSTLHTGELFF.

This clonotype is categorized as medium-sized. The V call is TRBV12-3 or TRBV12-4, the J call TRBJ1-2; 9 nucleotides agree with TRBD1. CDR3 length equals 16 residues. The V gene end was trimmed by 2 bases and the J gene end by 5 bases; junction bases not matched to a gene: 9. In nucleotides, the CDR3 is TGTGCCAGCAGTTTAAGGAGGACAGGGGAATCTTATGGCTACACCTTC. Protein sequence: CASSLRRTGESYGYTF.